This T cell receptor (beta chain) was recovered during a study of blood T cell repertoires in COVID-19. Study overall: Specimens from acute and convalescent COVID-19 originated in the United States, Italy and Spain. The analysed material was cDNA or gDNA that came from T cells, B-cell-depleted T cells, or PBMCs.

As originally analysed: Amplifying reference gene primers gave estimates of nucleated cell counts. This table comes from immunoSEQ multiplex PCR, and its TCRdb copy is limited to in-frame clones, with some not included. The V and J calls and clone size were taken over from that table, and D and trimming were inferred from the DNA. Of 150,000 or so clones detected, 80% to 90% appear once; the ten largest clones hold under 7.5%. The CDR3 is 16 amino acids. Between the trimmed V and J ends, which lost 4 bases and 4 bases, there was a span of 16 bases. Germline V lookup: CDR1 LGHNA, CDR2 YNFKEQ. This clone has more than one count but fewer than ten.

The sequence was collected from a man older than 75 with acute or convalescent COVID-19. V usage is TRBV4-2 and J usage is TRBJ2-2; a possible D gene is TRBD2 (6 bases). The sample comprised peripheral blood. CDR3 sequence reads: CASSLTPGEGTGELFF. The DNA of the CDR3 is TGTGCCAGCAGCCTGACTCCGGGAGAAGGCACCGGGGAGCTGTTTTTT.